This TCR beta chain was captured by sequencing in a study of a mutant IDH1 vaccine in newly diagnosed glioma. Whole-study context: Commencement of vaccination occurred 4-6 weeks following radiotherapy alone, or concurrently with temozolomide cycles.

TCRdb's table, derived via immunoSEQ multiplex PCR, lists solely in-frame clones and lacks some. The data hold around 36,000 clones, with roughly nine tenths observed a single time. As for time point: week 5, during vaccination. Each dose delivered 300 ug of mutant IDH1 20-mer peptide subcutaneously with imiquimod. This clone was seen once. Its antigen remains unknown. Trimming shortened V by 8 bases and J by 7 bases, and 12 bases separated the two germline ends. Germline V gene data show CDR1 as MNHNS and CDR2 as SASEGT. CDR3 length: 12 residues. The gene calls are TRBV6-1 and TRBJ2-1; D not certain. Sequenced material: PBMCs, taken from a glioma patient whose treatment included an IDH1 peptide vaccine. This receptor was taken from a man aged 45-65 years with glioma. CDR3 coding DNA: TGTGCCAGCCGCGTGGACCTGAATGAGCAGTTCTTC. This sequence encodes CASRVDLNEQFF.